This TCR beta chain was recorded in a study of T cell responses to AZD1222 COVID-19 vaccine. Overall study: Timing groups of about 4 and about 12 weeks for second doses were pooled. Overall study results and limits: Spike-spanning, vaccine-associated CD4 TCRs were dominant at 160-218 and 743-854. Repertoire sampling was restricted to post-peak T cell response timepoints. Donor demographics were predominantly white British with a female majority; clonal diversity may be underestimated.

V was clipped by 8 bases and J by 0 bases, with 11 bases between them. This CDR3 comprises 14 residues. In germline, CDR1 is MNHEY, CDR2 SMNVEV (reference sequence). Generated by immunoSEQ multiplex PCR, the TCRdb table keeps only in-frame clones and is missing some. The repertoire consists of tens of thousands of clones, with 60% to 80% occurring once and the leading ten covering roughly 21%. Details on this clone: Its antigen is unidentified.

The sample was peripheral blood, taken on day 0 of AZD1222 vaccination. The origin of this receptor is an adult in good health. The chain uses TRBV27 and TRBJ1-3; D may be TRBD1 (6 bases). The CDR3 DNA reads TGTGCCAGCCGAAAAGGGGGCTCTGGAAACACCATATATTTT. As protein: CASRKGGSGNTIYF.